A selection of T cell receptor beta chains follows, all from one sample in a study of response to subunit inactivated influenza vaccine. In TCRdb, the RT-PCR reads were re-called with MiXCR into one record per CDR3 protein. This table has about 540,000 distinct CDR3 sequences, roughly a quarter appearing once. Separately, the same data were catalogued under a study of T cells expressing NK-cell markers.

The sample consisted of CD4+ T cells sorted from PBMCs, taken roughly 12 days after vaccination. Every receptor here comes from a man between 50 and 59 years old who received an inactivated influenza vaccine. Both conserved end residues are part of each CDR3. The D gene is left open where the match is weak. Only part of the rows carry a size: once, few, many, or a class if the clone is expanded.

j_call | d_call | v_call | clone_size | cdr3_length | cdr3_aa | cdr3_nt
TRBJ2-3 | TRBD2 | TRBV6-2/TRBV6-3 | . | 20 | CASSYPTSGGPRITTDTQYF | TGTGCCAGCAGTTACCCGACTAGCGGGGGACCGAGGATCACCACAGATACGCAGTATTTT
TRBJ2-3 | . | TRBV29-1 | . | 12 | CSGTTSVDTQYF | TGCAGCGGAACGACTAGTGTAGATACGCAGTATTTT
TRBJ1-1 | . | TRBV2 | many | 13 | CASRLQVNTEAFF | TGTGCCAGCAGGCTACAGGTTAACACTGAAGCTTTCTTT
TRBJ2-7 | . | TRBV28 | few | 15 | CASSFGGVPTYEQYF | TGTGCCAGCAGTTTTGGTGGGGTCCCAACCTACGAGCAGTACTTC
TRBJ2-2 | . | TRBV30 | . | 13 | CAWGTSRTGELFF | TGTGCCTGGGGGACTTCGCGGACCGGGGAGCTGTTTTTT
TRBJ1-1 | . | TRBV27 | few | 15 | CASSLSTVMNTEAFF | TGTGCCAGCAGTTTATCGACAGTCATGAACACTGAAGCTTTCTTT
TRBJ2-2 | TRBD1 | TRBV11-3 | . | 16 | CASSSTDRGHTGELFF | TGTGCCAGCAGCTCAACAGATAGGGGGCACACCGGGGAGCTGTTTTTT
TRBJ1-3 | . | TRBV12-3/TRBV12-4 | few | 17 | CASSLASWGHSGNTIYF | TGTGCCAGCAGTTTAGCGTCATGGGGACACTCTGGAAACACCATATATTTT
TRBJ2-2 | TRBD1 | TRBV7-2 | . | 14 | CASRRQGITGELFF | TGTGCCAGCAGACGACAGGGAATCACCGGGGAGCTGTTTTTT
TRBJ1-6 | . | TRBV2 | few | 13 | CASSTDRNSPLHF | TGTGCCAGCAGTACTGACAGGAACTCACCCCTCCACTTT
TRBJ1-2 | TRBD1 | TRBV20-1 | . | 11 | CTSGQGDGYTF | TGCACCTCCGGACAGGGTGATGGCTACACCTTC
TRBJ2-5 | . | TRBV6-2/TRBV6-3 | few | 15 | CASTSMGWSQETQYF | TGTGCCAGCACCTCCATGGGGTGGTCCCAAGAGACCCAGTACTTC
TRBJ2-5 | . | TRBV6-2/TRBV6-3 | few | 18 | CASSYGGQRLSNQETQYF | TGTGCCAGCAGTTACGGCGGCCAAAGGCTTAGCAACCAAGAGACCCAGTACTTC
TRBJ2-2 | . | TRBV18 | once | 16 | CASSPQGTRSTGELFF | TGTGCCAGCTCACCGCAGGGGACCCGAAGCACCGGGGAGCTGTTTTTT
TRBJ2-2 | . | TRBV4-3 | few | 15 | CASSQVQGNTGELFF | TGCGCCAGCAGCCAAGTTCAGGGGAACACCGGGGAGCTGTTTTTT
TRBJ2-5 | . | TRBV12-3/TRBV12-4 | . | 13 | CASRTANQETQYF | TGTGCCAGCAGGACAGCGAACCAAGAGACCCAGTACTTC
TRBJ2-7 | TRBD1 | TRBV20-1 | . | 16 | CSARGEPGTGGHEQYF | TGCAGTGCTAGAGGGGAGCCCGGGACAGGGGGCCACGAGCAGTACTTC
TRBJ2-5 | TRBD2 | TRBV7-9 | . | 15 | CASTFSRRGAETQYF | TGTGCCAGCACCTTTAGCAGGCGGGGGGCAGAGACCCAGTACTTC
TRBJ2-7 | TRBD1 | TRBV5-1 | . | 14 | CASSFTGTGDEQYF | TGCGCCAGCAGCTTTACCGGGACAGGGGATGAGCAGTACTTC
TRBJ1-1 | TRBD1 | TRBV5-1 | few | 14 | CASSLTGGSTEAFF | TGCGCCAGCAGCTTGACAGGGGGAAGCACTGAAGCTTTCTTT
TRBJ2-7 | TRBD2 | TRBV28 | few | 13 | CASSSGGEGSWYF | TGTGCCAGCAGTTCTGGGGGGGAGGGGTCTTGGTACTTC
TRBJ1-5 | . | TRBV4-1 | few | 16 | CASSLSSTYSNQPQHF | TGCGCCAGCAGCCTTTCATCCACCTATAGCAATCAGCCCCAGCATTTT
TRBJ2-1 | . | TRBV25-1 | . | 15 | CASSEIGPFAGEQFF | TGTGCCAGCAGTGAAATCGGACCCTTTGCTGGTGAGCAGTTCTTC
TRBJ1-2 | . | TRBV21-1 | few | 15 | CASSIRPRDSYGYTF | TGTGCCAGCAGCATTCGACCCCGGGACAGCTATGGCTACACCTTC
TRBJ1-1 | TRBD1 | TRBV3-1 | once | 14 | CASRQRGGAYEAFF | TGTGCCAGCAGGCAGAGAGGGGGCGCCTATGAAGCTTTCTTT
TRBJ2-7 | . | TRBV11-2 | few | 14 | CASSRVGYSYEQYF | TGTGCCAGCAGTCGCGTGGGGTACTCCTACGAGCAGTACTTC
TRBJ1-2 | . | TRBV7-2 | many | 14 | CASSQDRAGGGYTF | TGTGCCAGCAGCCAAGACCGAGCGGGGGGTGGCTACACCTTC
TRBJ2-2 | TRBD1 | TRBV12-3/TRBV12-4 | few | 14 | CASSPGGITGELFF | TGTGCCAGCAGCCCAGGGGGTATCACCGGGGAGCTGTTTTTT
TRBJ1-3 | . | TRBV2 | few | 14 | CASRGAGSVSTIYF | TGTGCCAGCAGGGGGGCCGGGTCGGTCTCCACCATATATTTT
TRBJ1-1 | . | TRBV2 | . | 13 | CASGGRQNTEAFF | TGTGCCAGCGGGGGCCGACAGAACACTGAAGCTTTCTTT
TRBJ1-2 | TRBD1 | TRBV4-2 | . | 15 | CASSHPLQGARGYTF | TGTGCCAGCAGCCACCCTCTGCAGGGGGCTAGGGGCTACACCTTC
TRBJ2-3 | . | TRBV5-4 | few | 14 | CASSFRADGDTQYF | TGTGCCAGCAGCTTCAGGGCCGACGGAGATACGCAGTATTTT
TRBJ2-1 | TRBD1 | TRBV29-1 | few | 11 | CSVRLGQAGLF | TGCAGCGTTCGGTTGGGACAGGCTGGGCTCTTC
TRBJ2-3 | TRBD2 | TRBV5-1 | . | 13 | CASNSGSTDTQYF | TGCGCCAGCAATAGCGGGAGCACAGATACGCAGTATTTT
TRBJ2-2 | . | TRBV20-1 | few | 14 | CSATGTNRPGELFF | TGCAGTGCCACCGGGACCAACCGGCCCGGGGAGCTGTTTTTT
TRBJ2-2 | . | TRBV18 | . | 13 | CASSPQEAGELFF | TGTGCCAGCTCACCCCAAGAGGCCGGGGAGCTGTTTTTT
TRBJ2-1 | . | TRBV12-3/TRBV12-4 | few | 13 | CASSPHPEPEQFF | TGTGCCAGCAGTCCCCACCCGGAGCCGGAGCAGTTCTTC
TRBJ1-5 | . | TRBV7-2 | many | 15 | CASSLTGDGNQPQHF | TGTGCCAGCAGCTTAACGGGTGACGGCAATCAGCCCCAGCATTTT
TRBJ2-2 | . | TRBV9 | . | 15 | CASSVDRRVPGELFF | TGTGCCAGCAGCGTAGACAGGAGGGTTCCCGGGGAGCTGTTTTTT
TRBJ2-7 | . | TRBV20-1 | . | 14 | CSAFRTEWSYEQYF | TGCAGTGCTTTTCGGACAGAATGGTCCTACGAGCAGTACTTC
TRBJ2-7 | . | TRBV28 | . | 15 | CASLTRASNAGEQYF | TGTGCCAGCCTAACCCGGGCCTCGAACGCCGGCGAGCAGTACTTC
TRBJ1-1 | . | TRBV3-1 | . | 14 | CASSQAVWNTEAFF | TGTGCCAGCAGCCAAGCTGTCTGGAACACTGAAGCTTTCTTT
TRBJ2-7 | . | TRBV15 | . | 15 | CATSRDDEPSYEQYF | TGTGCCACCAGCAGAGATGATGAGCCCTCCTACGAGCAGTACTTC
TRBJ2-1 | TRBD2 | TRBV7-2 | . | 16 | CASSLLAGGVYNEQFF | TGTGCCAGCAGCTTACTAGCGGGAGGGGTGTACAATGAGCAGTTCTTC
TRBJ2-1 | . | TRBV5-6 | once | 16 | CASSLGTFGLTSGQFF | TGTGCCAGCAGCTTGGGGACCTTTGGGCTTACTTCCGGGCAGTTCTTC
TRBJ1-1 | TRBD1 | TRBV29-1 | many | 13 | CSVSSQGDTEAFF | TGCAGCGTTTCCTCACAGGGGGACACTGAAGCTTTCTTT
TRBJ1-2 | TRBD1 | TRBV5-1 | . | 13 | CASSWGQGNGYTF | TGCGCCAGCAGCTGGGGACAGGGAAACGGCTACACCTTC
TRBJ1-1 | . | TRBV10-3 | few | 14 | CAISVGGMSTEAFF | TGTGCCATCAGTGTTGGGGGCATGAGCACTGAAGCTTTCTTT
TRBJ2-7 | . | TRBV20-1 | . | 13 | CSANRFVGYEQYF | TGCAGTGCCAACAGGTTCGTCGGCTACGAGCAGTACTTC
TRBJ2-2 | TRBD2 | TRBV4-1 | . | 19 | CASSRTSGQLRRDTGELFF | TGCGCCAGCAGCAGAACTAGCGGACAACTTAGGCGAGACACCGGGGAGCTGTTTTTT
TRBJ2-3 | . | TRBV7-2 | . | 16 | CASSLAGLGSTDTQYF | TGTGCCAGCAGCTTAGCGGGACTGGGTAGCACAGATACGCAGTATTTT
TRBJ1-2 | . | TRBV12-3/TRBV12-4 | . | 12 | CASSLFDGGYTF | TGTGCCAGCAGTTTATTTGATGGTGGCTACACCTTC
TRBJ1-1 | . | TRBV3-1 | few | 13 | CASSPLDNAEAFF | TGTGCCAGCAGCCCCCTTGATAACGCTGAAGCTTTCTTT
TRBJ2-2 | TRBD2 | TRBV12-3/TRBV12-4 | . | 17 | CASSKGAGGPGTGELFF | TGTGCCAGCAGTAAGGGAGCGGGGGGGCCAGGCACCGGGGAGCTGTTTTTT
TRBJ2-5 | TRBD2 | TRBV14 | . | 18 | CASSQGGLWGGRQETQYF | TGTGCCAGCAGCCAAGGGGGTTTGTGGGGGGGTCGACAAGAGACCCAGTACTTC
TRBJ2-7 | TRBD1 | TRBV7-8 | many | 16 | CASSSTGGFRMYEQYF | TGTGCCAGCAGTTCAACAGGGGGCTTCAGAATGTACGAGCAGTACTTC
TRBJ2-1 | TRBD2 | TRBV6-2/TRBV6-3 | few | 16 | CASRPSSGKIYNEQFF | TGTGCCAGCAGGCCCTCGAGCGGGAAGATCTACAATGAGCAGTTCTTC